Presented here are 22 T cell receptor beta chains from one specimen sequenced in a study of Graves' ophthalmopathy and Graves' hyperthyroidism. Amplification of TCR beta CDR3 regions used RNA transcripts. HTBI-primed RT-PCR formed the first round, and a multiplex PCR formed the second. A single record per CDR3 protein comes from TCRdb applying MiXCR to the multiplex PCR reads. The repertoire has about half a million distinct CDR3 sequences, about 15% of them found once; the top ten carry about a tenth. Sequenced sample: blood. The source of these receptors is a woman in her twenties or thirties with Graves' ophthalmopathy.

This clonotype has ten or more counts. The chain links TRBV2 to TRBJ1-1; no clear D. Between the trimmed V and J ends, which lost 2 bases and 1 base, there was a span of 5 bases. From germline, CDR1 is SNHLY and CDR2 FYNNEI. CDR3 length: 13 residues. The CDR3: CASSEQRNTEAFF. CDR3 DNA: TGTGCCAGCAGTGAACAGAGGAACACTGAAGCTTTCTTT.

This rearrangement joins TRBV20-1 to TRBJ1-2, with TRBD1 as a possible D gene (6 bases). This CDR3 has 14 amino acids. Deletions cut 0 bases from V and 8 bases from J, with 16 bases between. Per germline, CDR1 DFQATT and CDR2 SNEGSKA (reference sequence). CDR3 in amino acids: CSARDQGPEGGYTF. In DNA, the CDR3 is TGCAGTGCTAGAGATCAGGGGCCTGAAGGAGGCTACACCTTC.

This clonotype was observed many times. This sequence joins TRBV30 and TRBJ1-1; D ambiguous. This CDR3 spans 13 amino acids. Germline values: CDR1 GTSNPN, CDR2 SVGIG (reference sequence). V was trimmed by 0 bases and J by 0 bases, leaving 5 bases between them. The CDR3 coding sequence is TGTGCCTGGAGTGTCTCCCTGAACACTGAAGCTTTCTTT. Protein sequence: CAWSVSLNTEAFF.

This clonotype was picked up many times. The rearrangement links TRBV7-3 to TRBJ2-7; 7 nucleotides align to TRBD1. From germline, CDR1 is SGHTA and CDR2 FQGTGA. The trim removed 5 bases at V and 2 bases at J, leaving 6 bases unmatched. The CDR3 contains 14 residues. The CDR3 bases are TGTGCCAGCAGCCCAGCCGGGACAGCCTACGAGCAGTACTTC. Translation gives CASSPAGTAYEQYF. The full variable domain, in which reference TRBV7-3 and TRBJ2-7 provide the parts outside the CDR3, is GAGVSQTPSNKVTEKGKYVELRCDPISGHTALYWYRQSLGQGPEFLIYFQGTGAADDSGLPNDRFFAVRPEGSVSTLKIQRTERGDSAVYLCASSPAGTAYEQYFGPGTRLTVT.

The chain recombines TRBV7-3 with TRBJ2-7, with a possible D match to TRBD1 (6 bases). Between the trimmed V and J ends, which lost 2 bases and 2 bases, there was a span of 10 bases. Per the germline V gene, CDR1 is SGHTA and CDR2 is FQGTGA. The CDR3 has 14 amino acids. Written as DNA, the CDR3 is TGTGCCAGCAGCTTATTTAAGGGGGCCTACGAGCAGTACTTC. Its protein is CASSLFKGAYEQYF.

This clonotype was counted ten times or more. This rearrangement joins TRBV10-3 to TRBJ1-6; D is unresolved. Per the germline V gene, CDR1 is ENHRY and CDR2 is SYGVKD. V lost 6 bases, J lost 5 bases, and 5 bases lay in between. This CDR3 has 12 residues. The DNA of the CDR3 is TGTGCCATCAGACGGGATAATTCACCCCTCCACTTT. Amino acids: CAIRRDNSPLHF.

This clonotype was seen ten or more times. The chain employs TRBV27 and TRBJ1-6; the match to TRBD1 covers 10 bases. Germline V CDR1 and CDR2: MNHEY, SMNVEV (reference sequence). CDR3 length equals 14 residues. J was trimmed by 9 bases and V by 4 bases; bases with no gene match: 3. CDR3 in amino acids: CASSWTGGISPLHF. The CDR3, as DNA: TGTGCCAGCAGTTGGACAGGGGGGATTTCACCCCTCCACTTT.

This clonotype was seen repeatedly, ten times or more. J is TRBJ2-7 and V is TRBV6-5; D is unclear. The germline CDR1 and CDR2 sequences are MNHEY and SVGAGI. This CDR3 spans 13 amino acids. V dropped 5 bases and J dropped 1 base, with 9 bases sitting between them. The CDR3 protein is CASSPGESYEQYF. CDR3 bases: TGTGCCAGCAGTCCCGGCGAGTCCTACGAGCAGTACTTC.

The sample holds many counts of this clonotype. The chain links TRBV6-5 to TRBJ1-1; D may be TRBD1 (6 bases). V was cut by 0 bases and J by 7 bases, with 15 bases left in between. This CDR3 comprises 15 residues. Germline CDR1 is MNHEY and CDR2 is SVGAGI. CDR3 DNA: TGTGCCAGCAGTTACTCGATAAGTTCAGGGGTTGAAGCTTTCTTT. Translating gives CASSYSISSGVEAFF.

In this sample, this clonotype turned up a few times. The V and J genes are TRBV7-8 and TRBJ2-5, with D perhaps TRBD1 (8 bases). The CDR3 runs to 15 residues. V was clipped by 5 bases and J by 7 bases, with 20 bases between them. Germline V CDR1 and CDR2: SGHVS, FQNEAQ. The DNA for the CDR3 is TGTGCCAGCAGCCCGGGAAGGACAGGGAGGGGGACCCAGTACTTC. Amino acids: CASSPGRTGRGTQYF. The complete variable domain, with remaining parts taken from reference TRBV7-8 and TRBJ2-5, reads GAGVSQSPRYKVAKRGQDVALRCDPISGHVSLFWYQQALGQGPEFLTYFQNEAQLDKSGLPSDRFFAERPEGSVSTLKIQRTQQEDSAVYLCASSPGRTGRGTQYFGPGTRLLVL.

There are a few counts of this clonotype. The J gene is TRBJ2-2, the V gene TRBV9, with 10 nucleotides matching TRBD1. CDR1 is SGDLS, CDR2 YYNGEE, per germline. This CDR3 is 16 amino acids long. V gave up 6 bases and J gave up 4 bases; unmatched junction bases: 9. In DNA, the CDR3 is TGTGCCAGCACCAATACCGGGACAGGGGCCACCGGGGAGCTGTTTTTT. Encoded protein: CASTNTGTGATGELFF.

The V and J genes are TRBV6-1 and TRBJ2-7, with TRBD1 identical over 7 bases. Germline V CDR1 and CDR2: MNHNS, SASEGT. CDR3 length equals 14 residues. Trimming at V came to 6 bases and at J to 5 bases, leaving 10 bases not matched to a gene. The CDR3: CASRLQTGTHEQYF. For the CDR3, the DNA is TGTGCCAGCAGACTCCAGACAGGGACCCACGAGCAGTACTTC.

This clonotype showed up many times. The gene calls are TRBV28 and TRBJ2-4; D is unclear. V was cut by 7 bases and J by 0 bases, with 10 bases left in between. Germline V gene data show CDR1 as MDHEN and CDR2 as SYDVKM. The CDR3 sequence is 14 residues long. The CDR3: CASNSNLAKNIQYF. In DNA, the CDR3 is TGTGCCAGCAACAGTAACCTAGCCAAAAACATTCAGTACTTC. The full variable domain, in which reference TRBV28 and TRBJ2-4 provide the parts outside the CDR3, is DVKVTQSSRYLVKRTGEKVFLECVQDMDHENMFWYRQDPGLGLRLIYFSYDVKMKEKGDIPEGYSVSREKKERFSLILESASTNQTSMYLCASNSNLAKNIQYFGAGTRLSVL.

Many counts were recorded for this clonotype. J is TRBJ1-1 and V is TRBV18, with D possibly matching TRBD1 (6 bases). The germline V and J ends were trimmed by 3 bases and 4 bases, with 9 bases remaining between them. The CDR3 loop spans 13 amino acids. Germline CDR1 reads KGHSH; CDR2 reads LQKENI. The CDR3 loop reads CASSPDRFTEAFF. The DNA of the CDR3 is TGTGCCAGCTCACCGGACAGATTCACTGAAGCTTTCTTT.

Ten or more counts support this clonotype. The rearrangement links TRBV2 to TRBJ2-2; D assignment may be TRBD1 or TRBD2 (5 bases each). The length of the CDR3 is 16 residues. V dropped 0 bases and J dropped 0 bases, with 8 bases sitting between them. CDR1 SNHLY and CDR2 FYNNEI come from the germline V gene. The CDR3 DNA is TGTGCCAGCAGTGAAGCGGGACGGGCGAACACCGGGGAGCTGTTTTTT. Its protein is CASSEAGRANTGELFF.

There are many counts of this clonotype. The chain joins TRBV5-1 to TRBJ1-2; 9 bases line up with TRBD1. This CDR3 is 13 amino acids long. Germline V gives CDR1 SGHRS, CDR2 YFSETQ. The V gene end was trimmed by 4 bases and the J gene end by 7 bases; junction bases not matched to a gene: 5. The CDR3 spells CASSMGQGFGYTF. The CDR3 DNA reads as TGCGCCAGCAGCATGGGACAGGGTTTTGGCTACACCTTC.

This clonotype has a count of ten or more. V and J are TRBV27 and TRBJ1-5; no clear D gene. This CDR3 has 13 amino acids. The V end lost 2 bases, the J end lost 6 bases, and 8 bases lay between the germline ends. In germline, CDR1 is MNHEY, CDR2 SMNVEV (reference sequence). The CDR3 protein is CASSLATGQPQHF. The CDR3 DNA is TGTGCCAGCAGTTTAGCAACGGGTCAGCCCCAGCATTTT.

This clonotype was recorded at least ten times. This rearrangement joins TRBV29-1 to TRBJ1-2; D possibly corresponds to TRBD1 (5 bases). Germline V gene data show CDR1 as SQVTM and CDR2 as ANQGSEA. There are 13 residues in the CDR3. Trimming shortened V by 8 bases and J by 3 bases, and 16 bases separated the two germline ends. CDR3 nucleotide sequence: TGCAGCCTATCGGGGACCAGCGACTATGGCTACACCTTC. Protein: CSLSGTSDYGYTF.

Regarding this clonotype: A read error may explain this, as a much larger clone is one base away. The chain joins TRBV29-1 to TRBJ1-5; perhaps TRBD1 as D (6 bases). Germline loops: CDR1 SQVTM, CDR2 ANQGSEA. This CDR3 is 14 amino acids long. CDR3 DNA: TGCAGCGTGTCTACCGGGACACCCGATCAGCCCCAGCAGTTT. Translation: CSVSTGTPDQPQQF.

This clonotype was observed many times. The rearrangement joins TRBV29-1 to TRBJ1-1; possible D gene TRBD1, 6 bases. This CDR3 contains 16 residues. CDR1 is SQVTM, CDR2 ANQGSEA, per germline. Deletions cut 0 bases from V and 0 bases from J, with 14 bases between. The DNA of the CDR3 is TGCAGCGTTGAAGAATATTTCACAGGGATGAACACTGAAGCTTTCTTT. This sequence encodes CSVEEYFTGMNTEAFF.

Concerning this clonotype: It may be a read error: a sequence one base away is much more abundant. This chain connects TRBV7-9 to TRBJ2-7, with D possibly TRBD1 on 6 matching bases. The CDR3 is 14 amino acids. CDR1 SEHNR and CDR2 FQNEAQ come from the germline V gene (reference sequence). The CDR3 loop is CASSSKAGTNDQYF. As DNA, the CDR3 is TGTGCCAGCAGCTCTAAGGCAGGGACAAACGATCAGTACTTC. Full variable domain (remainder filled in from reference TRBV7-9 and TRBJ2-7): DTGVSQNPRHKITKRGQNVTFRCDPISEHNRLYWYRQTLGQGPEFLTYFQNEAQLEKSRLLSDRFSAERPKGSFSTLEIQRTEQGDSAMYLCASSSKAGTNDQYFGPGTRLTVT.

Notes on this clonotype: A much bigger clone sits one base away, suggesting this may be a read error. The chain employs TRBV12-3 or TRBV12-4 and TRBJ1-6; 7 bases align to TRBD1. CDR3 size: 16 residues. The CDR3 bases are TGTGCCAGCAGTCTAGGGTGGGGGACAGCTTATTCACACCTCCACTTT. Translated, it gives CASSLGWGTAYSHLHF.